One sample yielded the 6 T cell receptor beta chains listed below, sequenced in a study of blood T cells in healthy people across ages (dated by TCRdb to between 2015 and 2017). To prepare the library, 5' RACE was applied. TCRdb lists the instrument as Illumina HiSeq 2500. A second PCR of roughly 6 to 12 cycles was performed with a sample-barcoded 5' primer and a J-beta primer mix. TCRdb reanalyzed the raw reads on its own, using fastp at Q25 for trimming and MiXCR for clone calling, and kept in-frame beta chains. Every CDR3 protein is listed once, alongside the most common genes and DNA of its rows. This sample comprises fewer than 900,000 distinct CDR3 sequences, 45% to 50% of them detected only once. 30% to 35% of the sample comes from the top ten. The sample was blood. The receptors originated from a woman in her fifties or sixties in good health.

The chain recombines TRBV29-1 with TRBJ2-3, with D tentatively TRBD2 (6 bases). Per the germline V gene, CDR1 is SQVTM and CDR2 is ANQGSEA. The CDR3 runs to 11 residues. The chain's CDR3 is CGGMTTDTQYF. In nucleotides, the CDR3 is TGCGGGGGGATGACCACAGATACGCAGTATTTT.

This clonotype was counted between two and nine times. This chain links TRBV3-1 with TRBJ2-3; TRBD2 agrees at 9 bases. Germline V gives CDR1 LGHDT, CDR2 YNNKEL (reference sequence). Trimming removed 0 bases from V and 3 bases from J; junction bases left unmatched: 13. The CDR3 contains 19 residues. CDR3 in amino acids: CASSQDWRLAGIGTDTQYF. CDR3 bases: TGTGCCAGCAGCCAAGATTGGAGGCTAGCGGGAATTGGAACAGATACGCAGTATTTT.

There are a few counts of this clonotype. This chain connects TRBV10-3 to TRBJ2-1, with TRBD2 matching over 7 bases. This CDR3 has 13 residues. The V gene end was trimmed by 9 bases and the J gene end by 9 bases; junction bases not matched to a gene: 11. Germline lookup yields CDR1 ENHRY and CDR2 SYGVKD. The CDR3 sequence: CAIARGGEGEQFF. The CDR3 region has the DNA TGTGCCATAGCCCGCGGGGGAGAGGGTGAGCAGTTCTTC.

This clonotype showed up just once. The gene calls are TRBV20-1 and TRBJ2-4; 7 nucleotides align to TRBD2. This CDR3 region has 16 residues. CDR1 and CDR2 (germline): DFQATT, SNEGSKA (reference sequence). Unmatched junction bases numbered 23, after V lost 5 bases and J lost 13 bases. The CDR3 bases are TGCAGTGCTTCCTCCCTAACGGGAGGTCTCTACAATGAGCAGTACTTC. Translated, it gives CSASSLTGGLYNEQYF.

This CDR3 reads CSARLPGTGDLEAFF. The CDR3 DNA sequence: TGCAGTGCTAGACTTCCTGGGACAGGGGACCTTGAAGCTTTCTTT. The chain recombines TRBV20-1 with TRBJ1-1; 10 positions agree with TRBD1. CDR1 and CDR2 (germline): DFQATT, SNEGSKA (reference sequence). The trim removed 2 bases at V and 7 bases at J, leaving 10 bases unmatched. The CDR3 has 15 amino acids.

The V and J genes are TRBV9 and TRBJ2-2; 12 nucleotides line up with TRBD2. The CDR3 is made up of 16 amino acids. V was pared by 4 bases and J by 0 bases, with 1 base of the junction left unmatched. CDR1 is SGDLS and CDR2 is YYNGEE in the germline V gene. CDR3 bases: TGTGCCAGCAGCCTAGCGGGGGGGGCGAACACCGGGGAGCTGTTTTTT. This sequence encodes CASSLAGGANTGELFF. Full variable domain (outside the CDR3, taken from reference TRBV9 and TRBJ2-2): DSGVTQTPKHLITATGQRVTLRCSPRSGDLSVYWYQQSLDQGLQFLIQYYNGEERAKGNILERFSAQQFPDLHSELNLSSLELGDSALYFCASSLAGGANTGELFFGEGSRLTVL.